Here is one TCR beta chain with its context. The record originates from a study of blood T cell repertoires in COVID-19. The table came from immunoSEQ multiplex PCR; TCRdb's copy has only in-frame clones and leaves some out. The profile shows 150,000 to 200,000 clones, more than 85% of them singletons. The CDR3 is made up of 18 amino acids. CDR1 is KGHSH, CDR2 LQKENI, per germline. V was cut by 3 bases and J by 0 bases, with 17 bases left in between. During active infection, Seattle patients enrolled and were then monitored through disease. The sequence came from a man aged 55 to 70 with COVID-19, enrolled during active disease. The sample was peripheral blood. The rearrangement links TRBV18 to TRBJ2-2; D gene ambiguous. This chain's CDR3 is CASSPRQEVGSNTGELFF. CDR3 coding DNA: TGTGCCAGCTCACCTAGGCAGGAAGTAGGCTCGAACACCGGGGAGCTGTTTTTT.